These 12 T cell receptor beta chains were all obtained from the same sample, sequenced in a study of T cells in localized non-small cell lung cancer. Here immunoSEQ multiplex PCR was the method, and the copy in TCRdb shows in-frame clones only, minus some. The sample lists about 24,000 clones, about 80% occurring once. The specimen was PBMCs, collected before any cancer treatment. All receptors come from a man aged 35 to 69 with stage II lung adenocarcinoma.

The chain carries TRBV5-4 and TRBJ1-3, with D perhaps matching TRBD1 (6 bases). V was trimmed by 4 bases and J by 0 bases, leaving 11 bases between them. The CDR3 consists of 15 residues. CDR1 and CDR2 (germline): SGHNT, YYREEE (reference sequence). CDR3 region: CASSPDRYSGNTIYF. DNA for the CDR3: TGTGCCAGCAGCCCGGACAGATACTCTGGAAACACCATATATTTT.

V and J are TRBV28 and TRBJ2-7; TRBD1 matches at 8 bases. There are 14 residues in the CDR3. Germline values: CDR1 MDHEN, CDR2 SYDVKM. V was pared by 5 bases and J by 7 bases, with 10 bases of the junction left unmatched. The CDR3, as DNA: TGTGCCAGCAGTCCTCCGGGACAGGTGAGAGAGCAGTACTTC. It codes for CASSPPGQVREQYF. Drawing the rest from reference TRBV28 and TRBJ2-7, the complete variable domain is DVKVTQSSRYLVKRTGEKVFLECVQDMDHENMFWYRQDPGLGLRLIYFSYDVKMKEKGDIPEGYSVSREKKERFSLILESASTNQTSMYLCASSPPGQVREQYFGPGTRLTVT.

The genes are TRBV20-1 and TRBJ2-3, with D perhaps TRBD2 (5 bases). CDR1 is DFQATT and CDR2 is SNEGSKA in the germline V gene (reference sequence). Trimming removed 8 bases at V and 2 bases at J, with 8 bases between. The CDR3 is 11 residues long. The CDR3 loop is CSWRPTDTQYF. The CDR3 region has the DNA TGCAGTTGGAGGCCCACAGATACGCAGTATTTT.

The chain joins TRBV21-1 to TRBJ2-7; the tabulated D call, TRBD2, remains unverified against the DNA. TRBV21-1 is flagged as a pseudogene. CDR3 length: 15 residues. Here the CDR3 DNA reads TGTGCCAGCCTCAATTTACCGGGTCCTACGTTCGAGCAGTACTTC. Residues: CASLNLPGPTFEQYF.

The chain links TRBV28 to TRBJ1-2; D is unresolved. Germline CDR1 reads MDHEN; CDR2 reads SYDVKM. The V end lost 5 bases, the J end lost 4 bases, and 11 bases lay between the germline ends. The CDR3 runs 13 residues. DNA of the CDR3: TGTGCCAGCAGTAGGGTATCTGCCTATGGCTACACCTTC. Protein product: CASSRVSAYGYTF.

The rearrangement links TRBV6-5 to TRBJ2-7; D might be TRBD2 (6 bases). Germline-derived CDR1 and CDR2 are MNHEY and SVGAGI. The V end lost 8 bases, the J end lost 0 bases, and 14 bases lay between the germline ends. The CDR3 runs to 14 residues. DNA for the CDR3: TGTGCCAGCCGGAGGAGGGAACGCTCCTACGAGCAGTACTTC. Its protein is CASRRRERSYEQYF.

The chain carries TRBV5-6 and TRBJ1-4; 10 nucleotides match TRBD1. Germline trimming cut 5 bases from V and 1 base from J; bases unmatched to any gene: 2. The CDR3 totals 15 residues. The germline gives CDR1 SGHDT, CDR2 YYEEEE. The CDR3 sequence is CASSWTGGTNEKLFF. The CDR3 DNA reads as TGTGCCAGCAGTTGGACAGGGGGAACTAATGAAAAACTGTTTTTT.

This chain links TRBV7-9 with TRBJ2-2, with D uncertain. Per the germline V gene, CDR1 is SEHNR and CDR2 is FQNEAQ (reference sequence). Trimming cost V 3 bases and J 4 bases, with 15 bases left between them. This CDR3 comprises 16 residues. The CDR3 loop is CASSLRRDSRTGELFF. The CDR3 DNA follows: TGTGCCAGCAGCTTGCGACGAGACTCGCGCACCGGGGAGCTGTTTTTT.

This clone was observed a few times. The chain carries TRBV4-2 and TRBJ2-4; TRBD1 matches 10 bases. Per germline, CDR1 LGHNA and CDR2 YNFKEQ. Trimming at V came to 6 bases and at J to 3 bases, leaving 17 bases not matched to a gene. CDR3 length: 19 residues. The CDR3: CASRPSGTGEFYGKNIQYF. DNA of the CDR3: TGTGCCAGCAGACCTTCCGGGACAGGGGAGTTTTATGGCAAAAACATTCAGTACTTC.

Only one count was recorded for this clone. The CDR3 reads CASSFNGLAGGDTQYF. In DNA form, the CDR3 reads TGTGCCAGCAGTTTCAACGGACTAGCGGGGGGAGATACGCAGTATTTT. The V gene is TRBV27, the J gene TRBJ2-3; 14 bases fit TRBD2. The CDR3 is made up of 16 amino acids. Germline values: CDR1 MNHEY, CDR2 SMNVEV (reference sequence). V was pared by 3 bases and J by 5 bases, with 4 bases of the junction left unmatched.

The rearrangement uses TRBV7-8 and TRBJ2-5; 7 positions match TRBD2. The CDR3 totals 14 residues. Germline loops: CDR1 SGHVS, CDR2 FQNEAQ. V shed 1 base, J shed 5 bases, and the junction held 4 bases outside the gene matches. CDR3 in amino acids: CASSLVGGLETQYF. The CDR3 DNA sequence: TGTGCCAGCAGCTTAGTGGGAGGGCTGGAGACCCAGTACTTC. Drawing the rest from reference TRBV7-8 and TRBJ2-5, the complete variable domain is GAGVSQSPRYKVAKRGQDVALRCDPISGHVSLFWYQQALGQGPEFLTYFQNEAQLDKSGLPSDRFFAERPEGSVSTLKIQRTQQEDSAVYLCASSLVGGLETQYFGPGTRLLVL.

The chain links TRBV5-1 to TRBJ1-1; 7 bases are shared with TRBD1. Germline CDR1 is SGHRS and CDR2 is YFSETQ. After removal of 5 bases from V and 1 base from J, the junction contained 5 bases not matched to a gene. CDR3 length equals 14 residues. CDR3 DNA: TGCGCCAGCAGACCGGGACAGACGAACACTGAAGCTTTCTTT. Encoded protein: CASRPGQTNTEAFF.